This T cell receptor (beta chain) is drawn from a study of early T cells in non-severe SARS-CoV-2 infection. About the study: Chains were not paired, and sequencing was done on bulk RNA from unsorted whole blood.

Unique molecular identifier tags were affixed to discrete cDNA molecules. TCRdb re-derived calls from the 5' RACE reads in MiXCR, one entry per CDR3 protein. The repertoire holds roughly 75,000 distinct CDR3 sequences, approximately 10% seen once, with over 3.5% in the top ten. This clonotype was seen only a few times. Germline V CDR1 and CDR2: GTSNPN, SVGIG (reference sequence). The CDR3 length is 15 residues. V lost 0 bases and J lost 7, with 15 bases in between. This TCR derives from an adult who was a healthcare worker with PCR-confirmed SARS-CoV-2 infection or an uninfected control (not recorded which). What was sequenced was whole blood. The gene calls are TRBV30 and TRBJ1-4, with a weak D call TRBD1 (6 bases). CDR3: CAWSVSWGGGEKLFF. CDR3 nucleotide sequence: TGTGCCTGGAGTGTTAGTTGGGGAGGGGGTGAAAAACTGTTTTTT.